One sample yielded the 26 T cell receptor beta chains listed below, sequenced in a study of circulating and synovial CD4+ cells in juvenile arthritis. Repertoires were generated with immunoSEQ multiplex PCR, while TCRdb's copy carries only in-frame clones and drops some. This sample yields approximately 3,000 clones, of which roughly 84% are seen a single time; about 4.2% belongs to the top ten. Sequenced material: CD4+ T cells from synovial fluid. These receptors came from a human donor with juvenile idiopathic arthritis.

The V gene is TRBV7-8, the J gene TRBJ2-7, with 8 bases that match TRBD2. The CDR3 contains 11 residues. From germline, CDR1 is SGHVS and CDR2 FQNEAQ. Trimming cost V 5 bases and J 7 bases; bases outside gene matches: 1. CDR3 sequence: CASSPGGEQYF. CDR3 DNA: TGTGCCAGCAGCCCGGGGGGGGAGCAGTACTTC.

The rearrangement links TRBV19 to TRBJ1-2; the match to TRBD1 covers 8 bases. The CDR3 totals 17 residues. V lost 3 bases and J lost 4; bases outside the gene matches: 13. Germline V lookup: CDR1 LNHDA, CDR2 SQIVND (reference sequence). CDR3 DNA sequence: TGTGCCAGTAGTATCACAATTCGACAGGGGAATTCCTATGGCTACACCTTC. It encodes CASSITIRQGNSYGYTF.

V gene TRBV27 combines with J gene TRBJ1-1; TRBD1 is a possible D gene (6 bases). CDR1 is MNHEY and CDR2 is SMNVEV in the germline V gene (reference sequence). V was cut by 2 bases and J by 10 bases, with 17 bases left in between. This CDR3 is 14 amino acids long. The CDR3, as DNA: TGTGCCAGCAGTTTAAACCGGGACCTCAGGGGAGCTTTCTTT. Translated, it gives CASSLNRDLRGAFF.

V is TRBV18 and J is TRBJ1-2; TRBD1 matches at 12 bases. V was clipped by 4 bases and J by 2 bases; unmatched bases: 11. The CDR3 has 18 residues. CDR1 and CDR2 (germline): KGHSH, LQKENI. The CDR3 region is CASSLRPPGQGANYGYTF. The CDR3, as DNA: TGTGCCAGCTCACTCAGACCACCGGGACAGGGGGCGAACTATGGCTACACCTTC.

This clone turned up a few times. The chain recombines TRBV6-4 with TRBJ2-1; 7 bases are a match to TRBD2. J was trimmed by 7 bases and V by 2 bases; bases with no gene match: 2. This CDR3 contains 13 residues. Looked up from germline, CDR1 is MRHNA and CDR2 is SNTAGT. DNA for the CDR3: TGTGCCAGCAGTGACCGACTAGCAAATGAGCAGTTCTTC. Translated: CASSDRLANEQFF.

V gene TRBV6-1 combines with J gene TRBJ1-1; no firm D call. The germline V gene has CDR1 MNHNS and CDR2 SASEGT. The CDR3 spans 13 residues. V shed 4 bases and J shed 7 bases, with 13 bases lying between them. CDR3 amino acids: CASSVSGQLEAFF. Written as DNA, the CDR3 is TGTGCCAGCAGTGTATCAGGCCAGCTTGAAGCTTTCTTT.

There are a few counts of this clone. The V call is TRBV6-1, the J call TRBJ2-7; 9 bases are a match to TRBD1. V dropped 10 bases and J dropped 3; count of bases not matched to a gene: 4. Germline-derived CDR1 and CDR2 are MNHNS and SASEGT. The CDR3 is 12 amino acids. The CDR3 region is CATGTGIYEQYF. CDR3 sequence (DNA): TGTGCCACCGGGACAGGGATCTACGAGCAGTACTTC.

This clone was seen only a few times. V and J are TRBV11-2 and TRBJ2-2, with TRBD1 identical over 7 bases. The CDR3 totals 17 residues. Looked up from germline, CDR1 is SGHAT and CDR2 is FQNNGV. The trim removed 2 bases at V and 0 bases at J, leaving 6 bases unmatched. This chain's CDR3 is CASSLHGTGANTGELFF. The CDR3 bases are TGTGCCAGCAGCTTACACGGAACAGGGGCGAACACCGGGGAGCTGTTTTTT.

V is TRBV11-2 and J is TRBJ2-1, with 9 bases lining up with TRBD1. The length of the CDR3 is 15 residues. The germline V gene has CDR1 SGHAT and CDR2 FQNNGV. The V gene end was trimmed by 1 base and the J gene end by 2 bases; junction bases not matched to a gene: 0. The CDR3 nucleotides read TGTGCCAGCAGCTTAGGACAGGGGGCCTACAATGAGCAGTTCTTC. Encoded protein: CASSLGQGAYNEQFF. The whole variable domain, filled in from reference TRBV11-2 and TRBJ2-1, reads EAGVAQSPRYKIIEKRQSVAFWCNPISGHATLYWYQQILGQGPKLLIQFQNNGVVDDSQLPKDRFSAERLKGVDSTLKIQPAKLEDSAVYLCASSLGQGAYNEQFFGPGTRLTVL.

This chain uses TRBV28 with TRBJ2-7; unclear D gene. The germline V gene encodes CDR1 MDHEN and CDR2 SYDVKM. The CDR3 is 11 residues long. Trimming cost V 3 bases and J 4 bases, with 4 bases left between them. CDR3 sequence: CASSFGYEQYF. CDR3 DNA sequence: TGTGCCAGCAGTTTCGGGTACGAGCAGTACTTC.

The V and J genes are TRBV4-2 and TRBJ1-1; D not certain. Between the trimmed V and J ends, which lost 6 bases and 1 base, there was a span of 9 bases. CDR1 is LGHNA and CDR2 is YNFKEQ in the germline V gene. This CDR3 contains 13 residues. CDR3 protein: CASSAQWNTEAFF. DNA for the CDR3: TGTGCCAGCAGTGCACAGTGGAACACTGAAGCTTTCTTT.

The gene calls are TRBV7-8 and TRBJ1-4; tentative D call: TRBD1 (5 bases). CDR1 is SGHVS and CDR2 is FQNEAQ in the germline V gene. The CDR3 has 17 amino acids. Trimming took 1 base from V and 4 from J, leaving 16 bases between them. The CDR3 sequence: CASSLVIRATDNEKLFF. The CDR3 nucleotides read TGTGCCAGCAGCTTAGTTATAAGGGCGACAGATAATGAAAAACTGTTTTTT.

The rearrangement links TRBV19 to TRBJ2-3; 10 nucleotides align to TRBD1. CDR1 and CDR2 from the germline V gene are LNHDA and SQIVND (reference sequence). The CDR3 runs to 15 residues. With V trimmed by 9 bases and J by 1 base, 7 bases remained unmatched. This CDR3 reads CASRDRGSGTDTQYF. CDR3 bases: TGTGCCAGCCGGGACAGGGGTAGCGGCACAGATACGCAGTATTTT.

The chain employs TRBV28 and TRBJ1-2, with D possibly TRBD1 on 5 matching bases. The CDR3 loop spans 16 amino acids. Germline CDR1 reads MDHEN; CDR2 reads SYDVKM. Trimming cost V 1 base and J 5 bases, with 17 bases left between them. The CDR3 DNA follows: TGTGCCAGCAGTTTATACAGTGGAGAGGGACTATATGGCTACACCTTC. Its protein is CASSLYSGEGLYGYTF.

The CDR3 loop is CASSFRQGPYEQYF. The CDR3 DNA follows: TGTGCCAGCAGTTTTAGACAGGGTCCCTACGAGCAGTACTTC. This chain links TRBV6-5 with TRBJ2-7; 7 nucleotides agree with TRBD1. Germline CDR1 reads MNHEY; CDR2 reads SVGAGI. J lost 2 bases, V lost 4 bases, and 5 bases had no gene match. This CDR3 has 14 amino acids.

J is TRBJ2-1 and V is TRBV2; D is perhaps TRBD2 (6 bases). The CDR3 length is 16 residues. The V and J ends lost 7 bases and 3 bases respectively, with 19 bases between them. In germline, CDR1 is SNHLY, CDR2 FYNNEI. CDR3: CASIREPLPYYNEQFF. The CDR3, as DNA: TGTGCCAGCATCCGGGAGCCCCTGCCCTACTACAATGAGCAGTTCTTC.

On this clone itself: This sample includes further DNA sequences coding for the same CDR3. The chain carries TRBV27 and TRBJ2-1, with TRBD2 identical over 8 bases. With 3 bases clipped from V and 8 bases from J, the junction kept 12 bases outside the gene matches. Germline V gene data show CDR1 as MNHEY and CDR2 as SMNVEV (reference sequence). This CDR3 has 16 residues. DNA for the CDR3: TGTGCCAGCAGTTTCGAGGGATTAGCGGGGTTCGATGAGCAGTTCTTC. Translating it yields CASSFEGLAGFDEQFF.

Within the sample, this clone is large. The rearrangement uses TRBV6-1 and TRBJ1-5, with D possibly TRBD1 on 6 matching bases. Germline CDR1 is MNHNS and CDR2 is SASEGT. V lost 2 bases and J lost 6, with 14 bases in between. CDR3 length: 15 residues. The CDR3 spells CASSEMGALGQPQHF. The DNA of the CDR3 is TGTGCCAGCAGTGAAATGGGGGCGCTGGGTCAGCCCCAGCATTTT.

V gene TRBV5-5 combines with J gene TRBJ2-7; D call uncertain. CDR3 length: 13 residues. Germline lookup yields CDR1 SGHKS and CDR2 YYEKEE (reference sequence). The germline V and J ends were trimmed by 0 bases and 3 bases, with 7 bases remaining between them. The CDR3 bases are TGTGCCAGCAGCTTGGAATCATTCTACGAGCAGTACTTC. It encodes CASSLESFYEQYF.

The chain has TRBV5-4 and TRBJ2-7, with TRBD2 matching over 7 bases. The CDR3 is 16 residues long. The germline V gene has CDR1 SGHNT and CDR2 YYREEE (reference sequence). The V segment lost 0 bases and the J segment 0 bases; nucleotides outside the gene matches: 6. The CDR3 loop is CASSLAAGPSSYEQYF. The DNA of the CDR3 is TGTGCCAGCAGCTTGGCAGCGGGGCCCAGCTCCTACGAGCAGTACTTC.

The chain is built from TRBV7-9 and TRBJ2-1; TRBD1 might be the D (7 bases). V dropped 6 bases and J dropped 7 bases, with 16 bases sitting between them. This CDR3 is 14 amino acids long. The germline gives CDR1 SEHNR, CDR2 FQNEAQ (reference sequence). The CDR3 coding sequence is TGTGCCAGCAGTTCCTCAGGGGGGTTAAATGAGCAGTTCTTC. This sequence encodes CASSSSGGLNEQFF.

V is TRBV13 and J is TRBJ1-2, with 7 bases lining up with TRBD1. Germline-derived CDR1 and CDR2 are PRHDT and FYEKMQ (reference sequence). The CDR3 consists of 14 residues. V was clipped by 5 bases and J by 3 bases; unmatched bases: 6. The CDR3 protein is CASSQEGGYYGYTF. The CDR3, as DNA: TGTGCCAGCAGCCAAGAAGGGGGCTACTATGGCTACACCTTC.

This clone was seen once. The chain joins TRBV5-1 to TRBJ2-2; D perhaps matches TRBD1 (6 bases). Per germline, CDR1 SGHRS and CDR2 YFSETQ. The CDR3 spans 14 residues. Trimming shortened V by 8 bases and J by 0 bases, and 11 bases separated the two germline ends. The CDR3 region is CASNRESNTGELFF. The CDR3 nucleotides are TGCGCCAGTAACAGGGAGTCGAACACCGGGGAGCTGTTTTTT.

This clone has more than one count but fewer than ten. The CDR3 DNA follows: TGTGCCAGCAGCTTTCAGGGTTTGCCTCAGCCCCAGCATTTT. Protein sequence: CASSFQGLPQPQHF. The rearrangement uses TRBV7-2 and TRBJ1-5; tentative D call: TRBD1 (5 bases). Trimming pared 3 bases from V and 6 bases from J, leaving 12 bases between. CDR3 length: 14 amino acids. Germline V lookup: CDR1 SGHTA, CDR2 FQGNSA.

This clone was seen a handful of times. J is TRBJ2-7 and V is TRBV28, with TRBD1 identical over 8 bases. Germline-derived CDR1 and CDR2 are MDHEN and SYDVKM. The CDR3 runs to 14 residues. Trimming cost V 7 bases and J 3 bases; bases outside gene matches: 8. DNA of the CDR3: TGTGCCAGCACCAGGACAGGGTCAGTCTACGAGCAGTACTTC. Translating gives CASTRTGSVYEQYF.

Concerning this clone itself: The junction does not match germline at one end; this may be a read error. Other nucleotide sequences from this sample produce the same CDR3. J is TRBJ2-2 and V is TRBV27; 12 nucleotides line up with TRBD1. This CDR3 has 17 residues. Germline V CDR1 and CDR2: MNHEY, SMNVEV (reference sequence). CDR3 amino acids: CASSFKGTGGHTGELFF. CDR3 nucleotides: TGTGCCAGCAGTTTTAAGGGGACAGGGGGCCACACCGGAGAGCTGTTTTTT.